This T cell receptor (beta chain) was found in a study of blood T cell repertoires in COVID-19 (dated by TCRdb to the early 2020s). In terms of the full investigation: Samples from collaborators originated in the United States, Italy and Spain and spanned both the acute and convalescent phases of COVID-19. The samples were drawn from the first 160 participants of the ongoing ImmuneRACE study and from 950 to 1,500 subjects provided by 6 global collaborators. A de-identified subject ID, COVID-19 status, age in years and sex were almost always included in the sample metadata. The repertoires were released in a freely available public database intended as a resource for research on the immune response to SARS-CoV-2. The dataset comprised deeply sampled blood TCRbeta repertoires from subjects exposed to, actively infected with, or recovered from COVID-19. The material from the prospective study consisted of cDNA or gDNA derived from T cells, B-cell-depleted T cells, or PBMCs. HLA class I and class II types, where available, came from metadata supplied by the sample provider rather than from assay-based typing. Study-wide conclusions, independent of this receptor: Clinical and demographic metadata were provided uncurated, with the amount varying by source and participant.

The germline V gene encodes CDR1 MNHEY and CDR2 SVGEGT. V is cut back by 6 bases and J by 2 bases, with 8 bases in the junction unmatched. The CDR3 holds 15 amino acids from the cysteine to the phenylalanine. Only the CDR3 DNA stays, 45 bases, in frame from base 1. At one collaborating source in Seattle, patients were enrolled during active infection and were followed longitudinally through the course of disease. Collaborating institutions collected whole blood in K2EDTA tubes following their own protocols. For TCRbeta analysis, collaborator samples were shipped as frozen whole blood, as isolated PBMCs, or as DNA extracted from either sample type. TCRbeta CDR3 regions were amplified from genomic DNA by means of the immunoSEQ Assay, a bias-controlled multiplex PCR. In the original analysis: Nucleated cell counts per sample were estimated from amplification of reference gene primers within the assay. Sequence reads were collapsed and filtered to measure the absolute abundance of every unique TCRbeta CDR3 rearrangement. Productive Simpson clonality was computed per sample as the square root of Simpson's diversity index over productive rearrangements. TCRdb mirrors the immuneACCESS table, restricted to in-frame sequences. Some clones are absent from its copies; in checked studies, under half trace to an unresolved V gene, and the reason for the others is unknown. V and J calls and clone size follow that table, whereas D and trimming were derived from the DNA. The sample table records roughly 190,000 clones; about 90% of these occur just once. Roughly 9.7% of the sample comes from the top ten.

As to this clone: Its antigen target is currently unknown. Nothing much larger sits one base from this clone, and base qualities are not available.

The origin of this receptor is a woman in her fifties or sixties with COVID-19, enrolled during active disease. The chain is encoded by TRBV6-2 or TRBV6-3 joined to TRBJ2-3, with TRBD1 matching 7 junction bases. The source material was peripheral blood. The DNA reads as follows: TGTGCCAGCAGCTCAAACAGGGGCCTCACAGATACGCAGTATTTT. This encodes CASSSNRGLTDTQYF.